The 11 T cell receptor beta chains below all came from one sample that was sequenced in a study of blood T cells in healthy people across ages. A J-beta primer mix and a sample-barcoded 5' primer were used in a second PCR of roughly 6 to 11 cycles. TCRdb used MiXCR to reprocess the 5' RACE reads, holding one entry per CDR3 protein. The sample comprises about a million distinct CDR3 sequences, roughly 50% of which are singletons, and about a fifth rests with the top ten. What was sequenced was blood. The source is an older woman in good health.

Worth noting for this clonotype: At one boundary the junction diverges from the germline segment, which might be a read error. For the CDR3, the DNA is TGCGGTGCTACCTCACAGGCCTATAGCAATCAGCCCCAGCATTTT. This codes for CGATSQAYSNQPQHF. The chain combines TRBV20-1 with TRBJ1-5, with D possibly matching TRBD1 (5 bases). The CDR3 totals 15 residues. From germline, CDR1 is DFQATT and CDR2 SNEGSKA (reference sequence).

This rearrangement joins TRBV3-1 to TRBJ2-5, with 8 nucleotides matching TRBD2. Germline CDR1 reads LGHDT; CDR2 reads YNNKEL (reference sequence). The CDR3 length is 14 residues. The trim removed 6 bases at V and 9 bases at J, leaving 12 bases unmatched. In DNA form, the CDR3 reads TGTGCCAGCAGACGGACTAGCTCCTCGTGGGCCCAGTACTTC. Residues: CASRRTSSSWAQYF.

CDR3 in DNA: TGTGCCAGTAGTATATTAATTCAGAGGGGCGGGAGTAACAATGAGCAGTTCTTC. It yields the protein CASSILIQRGGSNNEQFF. V is TRBV19 and J is TRBJ2-1, with TRBD2 matching 7 bases. CDR3 length equals 18 residues. V was clipped by 2 bases and J by 5 bases; unmatched bases: 15. The germline gives CDR1 LNHDA, CDR2 SQIVND (reference sequence).

This clonotype was observed a few times. The chain couples TRBV6-5 to TRBJ2-1; 12 positions match TRBD2. The CDR3 has 14 amino acids. V trimming: 6 bases; J trimming: 13 bases; junction bases outside the gene matches: 10. The germline CDR1 and CDR2 sequences are MNHEY and SVGAGI. CDR3 region: CASSPGWTSGNQFF. For the CDR3, the DNA is TGTGCCAGCAGCCCGGGTTGGACTAGCGGGAATCAGTTCTTC.

This chain joins TRBV29-1 and TRBJ2-5; D tentatively reads TRBD1 or TRBD2 (5 bases each). V gave up 3 bases and J gave up 1 base, with 6 bases separating them. This CDR3 spans 12 amino acids. The germline gives CDR1 SQVTM, CDR2 ANQGSEA. CDR3 DNA sequence: TGCAGCGTTGACGGGGCCCAAGAGACCCAGTACTTC. Translating gives CSVDGAQETQYF.

The J gene is TRBJ2-5, the V gene TRBV7-6; D remains ambiguous. Trimming shortened V by 9 bases and J by 0 bases, and 11 bases separated the two germline ends. Germline CDR1 reads SGHVS; CDR2 reads FNYEAQ. This CDR3 has 13 residues. The CDR3 DNA reads TGTGCCAGTGGTAGCAGACACCAAGAGACCCAGTACTTC. This gives the protein CASGSRHQETQYF.

This chain links TRBV7-2 with TRBJ2-3; tentatively, D is TRBD2 (6 bases). This CDR3 spans 17 amino acids. Looked up from germline, CDR1 is SGHTA and CDR2 is FQGNSA. V lost 4 bases to trimming and J lost 0 bases, with 17 bases between them. CDR3 in DNA: TGTGCCAGCAGCTCCCGTCCGGCGGGGACTAGCACAGATACGCAGTATTTT. Amino acids: CASSSRPAGTSTDTQYF. Variable domain in full (rest from reference TRBV7-2 and TRBJ2-3): GAGVSQSPSNKVTEKGKDVELRCDPISGHTALYWYRQSLGQGLEFLIYFQGNSAPDKSGLPSDRFSAERTGGSVSTLTIQRTQQEDSAVYLCASSSRPAGTSTDTQYFGPGTRLTVL.

This clonotype was observed a handful of times. The chain employs TRBV20-1 and TRBJ2-1, with 7 bases matching TRBD2. Trimming removed 0 bases from V and 6 bases from J; junction bases left unmatched: 8. The CDR3 length is 15 residues. Germline CDR1 is DFQATT and CDR2 is SNEGSKA (reference sequence). The CDR3 protein is CSAREAGVSFNEQFF. Written as DNA, the CDR3 is TGCAGTGCTAGAGAGGCGGGAGTAAGTTTCAATGAGCAGTTCTTC.

The V and J genes are TRBV7-8 and TRBJ2-2, with TRBD1 matching 7 bases. This CDR3 has 16 residues. V was pared by 1 base and J by 3 bases, with 5 bases of the junction left unmatched. CDR1 SGHVS and CDR2 FQNEAQ come from the germline V gene. This CDR3 is CASSLVVGTDTGELFF. The CDR3 DNA reads TGTGCCAGCAGCTTAGTTGTCGGGACAGACACCGGGGAGCTGTTTTTT.

This clonotype was seen only a few times. V gene TRBV19 combines with J gene TRBJ1-1; tentatively, D is TRBD1 (6 bases). V dropped 5 bases and J dropped 1 base, with 11 bases sitting between them. The CDR3 totals 14 residues. Per germline, CDR1 LNHDA and CDR2 SQIVND (reference sequence). CDR3 sequence (DNA): TGTGCCAGTAGTGCCAGGGGTGGGAACACTGAAGCTTTCTTT. It codes for CASSARGGNTEAFF.

This clonotype showed up just once. The chain has TRBV20-1 and TRBJ2-5; 11 positions match TRBD2. The length of the CDR3 is 15 residues. Germline assignment: CDR1 DFQATT and CDR2 SNEGSKA (reference sequence). Germline trimming cut 0 bases from V and 9 bases from J; bases unmatched to any gene: 9. The CDR3 protein is CSARDPGTSGLAQYF. DNA of the CDR3: TGCAGTGCTAGAGATCCCGGGACTAGCGGTTTGGCCCAGTACTTC.